Listed below are T cell receptor beta chains from one sample, sequenced in a study of blood T cell repertoires in COVID-19. Only in-frame clones appear in the TCRdb table, and some are missing; sequencing was by immunoSEQ multiplex PCR. The sample lists around 300,000 clones, 86% occurring once. What was sequenced was peripheral blood. These receptors originate from an older woman with COVID-19, enrolled during active disease. The CDR3 runs from the conserved cysteine through the conserved F or W.

j_call	v_call	cdr3_aa
TRBJ2-3	TRBV9	CASSAPSLGAGAHTQYF
TRBJ1-2	TRBV7-2	CASSNNRVNYGYTF
TRBJ2-7	TRBV6-1	CASSDGPSSYEQYF
TRBJ2-5	TRBV5-1	CASSSTGLGETQYF
TRBJ2-1	TRBV28	CASTWGPGQGLYSSYNEQFF
TRBJ1-2	TRBV6-4	CASSNTGEGVDGYTF
TRBJ1-1	TRBV2	CAIAGQNLEAFF
TRBJ1-1	TRBV29-1	CSVRGGATEAFF
TRBJ2-5	TRBV7-6	CASSLGGVQETQYF
TRBJ2-1	TRBV5-6	CASSSDRASYNEQFF
TRBJ1-2	TRBV10-3	CAISPDRGSYGYTF
TRBJ1-1	TRBV30	CAWSVLANTEAFF
TRBJ2-3	TRBV6-1	CASSVIRDSGTDTQYF
TRBJ1-2	TRBV11-2	CASSLEDSHYGYTF
TRBJ1-5	TRBV6-5	CASKTGVDQPQHF
TRBJ2-7	TRBV2	CASSASGGFYEQYF
TRBJ2-3	TRBV29-1	CSSGHTLTDTQYF
TRBJ1-2	TRBV27	CASSWDRGQSYTF
TRBJ2-1	TRBV29-1	CSVRQRPYNEQFF
TRBJ2-2	TRBV30	CAWRIGVSTGELFF
TRBJ2-4	TRBV5-8	CASSLREGGNIQYF
TRBJ2-1	TRBV7-3	CASSFAGNEQFF
TRBJ2-7	TRBV4-2	CASSQEQGRQQYF
TRBJ2-3	TRBV6-2/TRBV6-3	CASSYPSPASASTDTQYF
TRBJ1-1	TRBV28	CASSWTGGAFF
TRBJ2-7	TRBV7-9	CASSLRQGEDEQYF
TRBJ2-7	TRBV5-4	CASSSLPRGNEQYF
TRBJ2-7	TRBV27	CASRLTRLSYEQYF
TRBJ2-7	TRBV7-6	CASSEIGRGRTYEQYF
TRBJ2-5	TRBV4-1	CASSLGQQETQYF
TRBJ1-2	TRBV5-1	CASSLAPGIRTDGYTF
TRBJ1-1	TRBV5-1	CASRSKMDTEAFF
TRBJ1-5	TRBV19	CASRTADQPQHF
TRBJ2-3	TRBV29-1	CSVFIAASTSTDTQYF
TRBJ1-1	TRBV7-9	CASSLALTEAFF
TRBJ2-3	TRBV19	CASTERGGQVDTQYF
TRBJ1-4	TRBV28	CASSLMGQGGEKLFF
TRBJ2-7	TRBV9	CASSVGGTGGVDEQYF
TRBJ2-2	TRBV6-2/TRBV6-3	CASSPRQGVTGELFF
TRBJ1-1	TRBV20-1	CSASRGFGAFF
TRBJ2-7	TRBV30	CAAQSGSSYEQYF
TRBJ2-7	TRBV7-2	CASTPQTGTETYEQYF
TRBJ1-1	TRBV28	CASSLRQEVNTEAFF
TRBJ1-2	TRBV19	CASSSHAGQGYGYTF
TRBJ1-2	TRBV6-1	CASSEAMRGQGLVYGYTF
TRBJ2-7	TRBV5-1	CASSAPGAPYEQYF
TRBJ2-7	TRBV24-1	CATGPSGSYEQYF
TRBJ1-2	TRBV5-1	CASSLVPSVGADNYGYTF
TRBJ2-3	TRBV4-1	CASSLSARMFGRDTQYF
TRBJ2-3	TRBV6-6	CASSAGQLQYF
TRBJ2-6	TRBV2	CASSEGRVAGANVLTF
TRBJ2-1	TRBV19	CASRTGGNEQFF
TRBJ2-7	TRBV6-5	CASRPRQISYEQYF
TRBJ1-5	TRBV30	CAWSGGTNAQPQHF
TRBJ2-1	TRBV14	CASSLLGSRNEQFF